The 29 T cell receptor beta chains in this list originate from one sample, sequenced in a study of blood T cells in healthy people across ages. It was with a sample-barcoded 5' primer and a J-beta primer mix that a second PCR of about 6 to 11 cycles was run. Each CDR3 protein is one row after TCRdb ran MiXCR on the 5' RACE reads. This sample has about 1.6 million distinct CDR3 sequences, with 30% to 40% found just once. The sample was blood. The receptors were sampled from a young woman in good health.

There are many counts of this clonotype. The chain is built from TRBV5-1 and TRBJ2-7; D assignment may be TRBD1 or TRBD2 (5 bases each). Trimming shortened V by 4 bases and J by 2 bases, and 16 bases separated the two germline ends. The CDR3 is 15 amino acids. Germline-derived CDR1 and CDR2 are SGHRS and YFSETQ. In DNA, the CDR3 is TGCGCCAGCAGCCCCTATGGGACGGTCCCCTACGAGCAGTACTTC. This encodes CASSPYGTVPYEQYF.

The chain is built from TRBV20-1 and TRBJ2-1; 8 bases align to TRBD1. The V gene's germline CDR1 is DFQATT and CDR2 SNEGSKA (reference sequence). The CDR3 extends over 14 amino acids. The J segment lost 5 bases and the V segment lost 2 bases, leaving 5 bases of the junction unmatched. This CDR3 is CSARRTGYDNEQFF. CDR3 coding DNA: TGCAGTGCTAGACGGACAGGGTATGACAATGAGCAGTTCTTC.

The rearrangement joins TRBV20-1 to TRBJ1-2; D not resolved. The length of the CDR3 is 13 residues. The germline V gene encodes CDR1 DFQATT and CDR2 SNEGSKA (reference sequence). V was cut by 7 bases and J by 0 bases, with 12 bases left in between. CDR3 sequence: CSVPTGANYGYTF. In DNA form, the CDR3 reads TGCAGTGTCCCGACCGGAGCTAACTATGGCTACACCTTC.

The CDR3 DNA reads as TGTGCCAGCAGCGTCGAAGCGGGAGCCCCTGGGGACATTCAGTACTTC. It codes for CASSVEAGAPGDIQYF. The J gene is TRBJ2-4, the V gene TRBV9, with 8 bases fitting TRBD2. Germline V gene data show CDR1 as SGDLS and CDR2 as YYNGEE. The CDR3 loop spans 16 amino acids. Trimming took 2 bases from V and 8 from J; bases not matched to a gene: 12.

This clonotype has just a few counts. J is TRBJ2-7 and V is TRBV9, with D possibly being TRBD1 (7 bases). The tail of the sequence fits TRBJ2-5 better, so the J call may be wrong. Germline loops: CDR1 SGDLS, CDR2 YYNGEE. This CDR3 contains 13 residues. This CDR3 reads CASSTGQEGTQYF. The CDR3 DNA reads TGTGCCAGCAGTACCGGACAGGAGGGGACCCAGTACTTC.

J is TRBJ1-2 and V is TRBV2; 9 nucleotides agree with TRBD1. The CDR3 is 16 residues long. Unmatched junction bases numbered 15, after V lost 5 bases and J lost 8 bases. Germline V CDR1 and CDR2: SNHLY, FYNNEI. The CDR3 DNA follows: TGTGCCAGCAGTCGAATGATACAGGGGGCGTCTAGGGGCTACACCTTC. It codes for CASSRMIQGASRGYTF.

The DNA for the CDR3 is TGCGCCAGCACCCAACCCGAAGGGGGGGTCACAGATACGCAGTATTTT. Translation: CASTQPEGGVTDTQYF. V usage is TRBV5-1 and J usage is TRBJ2-3, with D possibly matching TRBD2 (7 bases). Trimming removed 6 bases from V and 2 bases from J, with 19 bases in between. Germline CDR1 is SGHRS and CDR2 is YFSETQ. The CDR3 is 16 amino acids. Combining the CDR3 with reference TRBV5-1 and TRBJ2-3 gives the whole variable domain KAGVTQTPRYLIKTRGQQVTLSCSPISGHRSVSWYQQTPGQGLQFLFEYFSETQRNKGNFPGRFSGRQFSNSRSEMNVSTLELGDSALYLCASTQPEGGVTDTQYFGPGTRLTVL.

This clonotype turned up a few times. The chain links TRBV20-1 to TRBJ1-6, with D unclear. Germline V gene lookup returns CDR1 DFQATT and CDR2 SNEGSKA (reference sequence). Trimming removed 2 bases at V and 7 bases at J, with 12 bases between. The CDR3 extends over 14 amino acids. The CDR3 region is CSARTRVANSPLHF. The CDR3 region has the DNA TGCAGTGCTAGAACAAGGGTTGCCAATTCACCCCTCCACTTT.

Concerning this clonotype: The junction and the germline gene differ at one end; a read error may be behind it. The V and J genes are TRBV10-2 and TRBJ2-6; the D gene is possibly TRBD1 (5 bases). The germline gives CDR1 WSHSY, CDR2 SAAADI. CDR3 length: 15 amino acids. The CDR3 protein is CASSESIAGANVRTF. The CDR3 region has the DNA TGCGCCAGCAGTGAGTCGATTGCTGGGGCCAACGTCCGGACTTTC.

On this clonotype: The junction shows a germline mismatch at one end, possibly a read error. The chain joins TRBV7-3 to TRBJ2-6; D may be TRBD1 (5 bases). The CDR3 is made up of 14 amino acids. CDR1 is SGHTA, CDR2 FQGTGA, per germline. For the CDR3, the DNA is TGTGCCAGCAGCTTAGTCTCTGGGGCCAACGACCTGACTTTC. Translating gives CASSLVSGANDLTF.

The CDR3 spells CASSLAGLAGGPPTDTQYF. The CDR3 nucleotides read TGTGCCAGCAGCTTAGCTGGGCTAGCGGGAGGGCCCCCCACAGATACGCAGTATTTT. The chain links TRBV7-2 to TRBJ2-3; 12 bases fit TRBD2. CDR1 and CDR2 (germline): SGHTA, FQGNSA. The ends lost 0 bases at V and 2 bases at J; junction bases unmatched: 9. The CDR3 sequence is 19 residues long.

Only a few counts were recorded for this clonotype. This chain uses TRBV3-1 with TRBJ1-1, with unresolved D. Germline values: CDR1 LGHDT, CDR2 YNNKEL (reference sequence). The CDR3 length is 12 residues. V was pared by 2 bases and J by 7 bases, with 8 bases between. CDR3 DNA: TGTGCCAGCAGCCAATCTTCGGGTGAAGCTTTCTTT. Translation gives CASSQSSGEAFF.

There are a few counts of this clonotype. The V and J genes are TRBV2 and TRBJ2-1, with TRBD2 matching over 12 bases. Germline V gene data show CDR1 as SNHLY and CDR2 as FYNNEI. Trimming cost V 5 bases and J 2 bases; bases outside gene matches: 4. The CDR3 length is 16 residues. The CDR3 spells CASSSTSGRPYNEQFF. The CDR3 nucleotides read TGTGCCAGCAGTTCCACTAGCGGGAGGCCCTACAATGAGCAGTTCTTC.

This sequence joins TRBV5-1 and TRBJ1-1, with D perhaps TRBD1 (5 bases). The CDR3 contains 15 residues. With 0 bases removed from V and 0 bases from J, the gap between germline ends came to 9 bases. Germline-derived CDR1 and CDR2 are SGHRS and YFSETQ. The CDR3 bases are TGCGCCAGCAGCTTGGAGGACAATCTGAACACTGAAGCTTTCTTT. Its translation is CASSLEDNLNTEAFF.

The rearrangement joins TRBV9 to TRBJ2-5, with D possibly TRBD2 on 5 matching bases. Germline CDR1 reads SGDLS; CDR2 reads YYNGEE. The CDR3 is 13 residues long. Trimming cost V 0 bases and J 9 bases, with 12 bases left between them. The CDR3, as DNA: TGTGCCAGCAGCGTAGCTCCGGAGGAGGCCCAGTACTTC. It is translated as CASSVAPEEAQYF.

V is TRBV4-1 and J is TRBJ2-1, with a tentative D call TRBD2 (5 bases). This CDR3 is built from 13 residues. Trimming removed 5 bases from V and 10 bases from J, with 15 bases in between. CDR1 is MGHRA, CDR2 YSYEKL, per germline. CDR3 sequence reads: CASSKWERGEQFF. For the CDR3, the DNA is TGCGCCAGCAGCAAGTGGGAGCGCGGAGAGCAGTTCTTC.

This clonotype came up a few times. The V call is TRBV20-1, the J call TRBJ2-5; 7 bases are a match to TRBD1. CDR1 DFQATT and CDR2 SNEGSKA come from the germline V gene (reference sequence). The CDR3 totals 14 residues. The V gene end was trimmed by 6 bases and the J gene end by 1 base; junction bases not matched to a gene: 8. CDR3 sequence reads: CSAPGQAIQETQYF. CDR3 DNA: TGCAGTGCACCTGGACAGGCTATCCAAGAGACCCAGTACTTC.

This chain uses TRBV27 with TRBJ2-3; 10 positions match TRBD2. The CDR3 has 17 amino acids. Germline assignment: CDR1 MNHEY and CDR2 SMNVEV (reference sequence). V was pared by 0 bases and J by 0 bases, with 3 bases of the junction left unmatched. The CDR3 here is CASSLSTSGMSTDTQYF. In DNA, the CDR3 is TGTGCCAGCAGTTTATCTACTAGCGGGATGAGCACAGATACGCAGTATTTT.

This clonotype has just a few counts. The chain is built from TRBV5-1 and TRBJ2-7, with 9 bases fitting TRBD1. V gave up 4 bases and J gave up 6 bases; unmatched junction bases: 11. Looked up from germline, CDR1 is SGHRS and CDR2 is YFSETQ. The CDR3 is 15 residues long. CDR3 sequence (DNA): TGCGCCAGCAGCCCCGGGACAGGGTGGCTCCCCGAGCAGTACTTC. Its protein is CASSPGTGWLPEQYF.

This clonotype was seen a single time. The rearrangement uses TRBV20-1 and TRBJ2-2; 7 nucleotides line up with TRBD2. This CDR3 region has 15 residues. Germline CDR1 and CDR2: DFQATT and SNEGSKA (reference sequence). V trimming: 1 base; J trimming: 4 bases; junction bases outside the gene matches: 6. The CDR3 DNA reads as TGCAGTGCTAGAGCAAGCGGGGCGGGCACCGGGGAGCTGTTTTTT. Translating gives CSARASGAGTGELFF.

The chain carries TRBV11-3 and TRBJ2-7; TRBD1 matches 8 bases. The CDR3 is made up of 15 amino acids. Germline loops: CDR1 SGHNT, CDR2 YENEEA. V lost 5 bases and J lost 1; bases outside the gene matches: 7. CDR3 sequence: CASSPDRDRSYEQYF. The CDR3 DNA is TGTGCCAGCAGCCCGGACAGGGATCGATCCTACGAGCAGTACTTC.

Note on this clonotype: At one end the junction does not follow the germline gene, possibly because of a read error. The rearrangement links TRBV18 to TRBJ2-5, with 8 nucleotides matching TRBD2. Germline V gives CDR1 KGHSH, CDR2 LQKENI. The CDR3 has 13 amino acids. CDR3 bases: TGTGCCAGCTCACCAGATAGCGGGGAGATCCAGTACTTC. Protein: CASSPDSGEIQYF. The full variable domain, completed using reference TRBV18 and TRBJ2-5, is NAGVMQNPRHLVRRRGQEARLRCSPMKGHSHVYWYRQLPEEGLKFMVYLQKENIIDESGMPKERFSAEFPKEGPSILRIQQVVRGDSAAYFCASSPDSGEIQYFGPGTRLLVL.

This chain links TRBV14 with TRBJ2-5; D gene uncertain. Germline assignment: CDR1 SGHDN and CDR2 FVKESK. The V and J ends lost 0 bases and 7 bases respectively, with 9 bases between them. This CDR3 contains 13 residues. The CDR3 DNA reads as TGTGCCAGCAGCCAAGATTCCCTAGGGACCCAGTACTTC. It is translated as CASSQDSLGTQYF.

The chain links TRBV27 to TRBJ2-7, with D unresolved. Judging by the DNA end, TRBJ2-5 fits better; the J call may be wrong. Germline CDR1 is MNHEY and CDR2 is SMNVEV (reference sequence). The CDR3 is made up of 14 amino acids. The CDR3 reads CASSLSGDKGTQYF. For the CDR3, the DNA is TGTGCCAGCAGTTTGTCAGGTGATAAGGGGACCCAGTACTTC.

The DNA of the CDR3 is TGTGCCATCTCCGGGTTAGCGGGATCCCAAGAGACCCAGTACTTC. Protein product: CAISGLAGSQETQYF. The chain is built from TRBV10-3 and TRBJ2-5; 8 bases map to TRBD2. This CDR3 contains 15 residues. Looked up from germline, CDR1 is ENHRY and CDR2 is SYGVKD. Losses at the gene ends were 8 bases for V and 1 base for J; bases not matched to a gene: 9.

The chain couples TRBV18 to TRBJ1-2; 9 bases fit TRBD1. V shed 4 bases, J shed 2 bases, and the junction held 5 bases outside the gene matches. The V gene's germline CDR1 is KGHSH and CDR2 LQKENI. The CDR3 runs to 15 residues. CDR3 region: CASSRGQGQNYGYTF. The CDR3 DNA follows: TGTGCCAGCTCACGAGGACAGGGGCAAAACTATGGCTACACCTTC.

This clonotype has at least ten counts. This chain joins TRBV27 and TRBJ2-7, with 7 nucleotides matching TRBD1. V lost 6 bases, J lost 6 bases, and 11 bases stayed unmatched. Looked up from germline, CDR1 is MNHEY and CDR2 is SMNVEV (reference sequence). The CDR3 is 14 amino acids. The CDR3 DNA sequence: TGTGCCAGCAGGTACGGGAACAGGGGTGGCGAGCAGTACTTC. This gives the protein CASRYGNRGGEQYF.

This clonotype occurred many times. The rearrangement links TRBV4-1 to TRBJ2-7; the D call may be TRBD1 or TRBD2 (6 bases each). Germline V gene data show CDR1 as MGHRA and CDR2 as YSYEKL. V shed 1 base and J shed 4 bases, with 14 bases lying between them. The CDR3 sequence is 15 residues long. The CDR3 coding sequence is TGCGCCAGCAGCCAAGGAGGGGGGATAAAATACGAGCAGTACTTC. This translates into CASSQGGGIKYEQYF.

The V and J genes are TRBV6-2 or TRBV6-3 and TRBJ2-7, with D perhaps matching TRBD1 or TRBD2 (5 bases each). This CDR3 has 15 amino acids. Germline loops: CDR1 MNHEY, CDR2 SVGEGT. Between the trimmed V and J ends, which lost 8 bases and 0 bases, there was a span of 17 bases. The CDR3 DNA is TGTGCCAGCGGGGGAACGAAGGCGGCCTCCTACGAGCAGTACTTC. Its translation: CASGGTKAASYEQYF.